This T cell receptor (beta chain) was identified in a study of identical twins. Study results and limitations: The models systematically underestimated how much out-of-frame TCR alpha was shared in monozygotic twins. Compared with unrelated sharing, twin-shared out-of-frame alpha sequences had more low-probability sequences.

CDR1 is DFQATT and CDR2 is SNEGSKA in the germline V gene (reference sequence). V lost 3 bases and J lost 5; bases outside the gene matches: 7. The CDR3 consists of 14 residues. Addition of a universal primer site occurred through template switching, and cDNA carried unique molecular identifiers. TCRdb processed the 5' RACE reads anew with MiXCR; each CDR3 protein has one entry. The sample includes 300,000 to 400,000 distinct CDR3 sequences, approximately 8.7% of them seen just once. This clonotype showed up just a few times. As yet, its antigen is unknown. Healthy Caucasians made up all donors. The gene calls are TRBV20-1 and TRBJ1-1; 9 nucleotides align to TRBD1. Sequencing used naive T cells sorted from blood. This TCR was recovered from a woman aged 45-59 years in good health. The CDR3 nucleotides read TGCAGTGCTAGTGGCAGGGACAGGGTAACTGAAGCTTTCTTT. As protein: CSASGRDRVTEAFF.